This TCR beta chain was sequenced for a study of T cell responses to AZD1222 COVID-19 vaccine. Some clones are missing from TCRdb's copy, which holds only in-frame ones; the method was immunoSEQ multiplex PCR. The repertoire includes about 150,000 clones, just under 95% of them detected once, and more than 1.5% sits in the top ten. This CDR3 has 15 amino acids. In germline, CDR1 is MNHNY, CDR2 SVGAGI (reference sequence). With V trimmed by 4 bases and J by 7 bases, 4 bases remained unmatched. Study-wide results and caveats: Rises in breadth and depth of Spike-specific TCRs came after two AZD1222 doses. White British people made up most donors, females outnumbered males, and clonal diversity was possibly underestimated. Among AZD1222 vaccinees, only 5 to 7 were seropositive at baseline. Close to half of all spike-specific TCRs reportedly target regions of the variants that are unmutated.

Turning to this clone: Its matching antigen is unknown.

The clonotype originates from an adult in good health. The specimen comprised peripheral blood, sampled on day 0 of AZD1222 vaccination. The V and J genes are TRBV6-6 and TRBJ2-1, with 13 bases aligning to TRBD2. The CDR3 reads CASSSGTSGINEQFF. The DNA for the CDR3 is TGTGCCAGCAGTTCCGGGACTAGCGGGATAAATGAGCAGTTCTTC.